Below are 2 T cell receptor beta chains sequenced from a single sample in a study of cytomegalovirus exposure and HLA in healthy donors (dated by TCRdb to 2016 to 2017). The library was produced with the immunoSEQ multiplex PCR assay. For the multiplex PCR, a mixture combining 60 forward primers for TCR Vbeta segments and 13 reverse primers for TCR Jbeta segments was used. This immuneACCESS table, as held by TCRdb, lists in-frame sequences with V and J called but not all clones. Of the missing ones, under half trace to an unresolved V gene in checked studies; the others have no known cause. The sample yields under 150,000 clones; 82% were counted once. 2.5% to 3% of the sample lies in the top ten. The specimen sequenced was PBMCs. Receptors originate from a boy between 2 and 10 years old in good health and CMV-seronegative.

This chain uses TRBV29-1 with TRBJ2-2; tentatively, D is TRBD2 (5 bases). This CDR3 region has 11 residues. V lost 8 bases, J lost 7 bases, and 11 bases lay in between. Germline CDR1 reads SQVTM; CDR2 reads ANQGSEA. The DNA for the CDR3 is TGCAGCTCCTTGGCGGGCGGGGAGCTGTTTTTT. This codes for CSSLAGGELFF.

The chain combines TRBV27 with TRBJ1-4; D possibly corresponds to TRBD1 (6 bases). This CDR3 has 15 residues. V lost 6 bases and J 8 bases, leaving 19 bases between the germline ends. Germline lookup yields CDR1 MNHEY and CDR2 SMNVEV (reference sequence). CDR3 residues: CASSAIRGGQEKLFF. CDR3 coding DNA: TGTGCCAGCAGCGCCATCAGGGGAGGGCAGGAAAAACTGTTTTTT. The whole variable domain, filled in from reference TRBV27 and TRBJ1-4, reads EAQVTQNPRYLITVTGKKLTVTCSQNMNHEYMSWYRQDPGLGLRQIYYSMNVEVTDKGDVPEGYKVSRKEKRNFPLILESPSPNQTSLYFCASSAIRGGQEKLFFGSGTQLSVL.